This TCR beta chain came from a study of blood T cell repertoires in COVID-19. Study details: T cells, B-cell-depleted T cells, or PBMCs provided the cDNA or gDNA that served as material.

Per germline, CDR1 SNHLY and CDR2 FYNNEI. This CDR3 has 14 amino acids. Losses at the gene ends were 7 bases for V and 8 bases for J; bases not matched to a gene: 11. Methods used by the authors: Estimation of nucleated cell counts was performed using reference gene primer amplification. Only in-frame clones appear in the TCRdb table, and some are missing; sequencing was by immunoSEQ multiplex PCR. That table is the source of V, J and clone size, and D and trimming were worked out from the DNA. The table has under 150,000 clones, 60% to 85% seen once. The chain recombines TRBV2 with TRBJ1-2; 9 nucleotides agree with TRBD1. The source material was peripheral blood. This sequence originates from a man aged 50 to 59 with active or convalescent COVID-19. The CDR3 reads CASTWTGEEGGYTF. CDR3 sequence (DNA): TGTGCCAGCACGTGGACAGGGGAAGAAGGAGGCTACACCTTC.